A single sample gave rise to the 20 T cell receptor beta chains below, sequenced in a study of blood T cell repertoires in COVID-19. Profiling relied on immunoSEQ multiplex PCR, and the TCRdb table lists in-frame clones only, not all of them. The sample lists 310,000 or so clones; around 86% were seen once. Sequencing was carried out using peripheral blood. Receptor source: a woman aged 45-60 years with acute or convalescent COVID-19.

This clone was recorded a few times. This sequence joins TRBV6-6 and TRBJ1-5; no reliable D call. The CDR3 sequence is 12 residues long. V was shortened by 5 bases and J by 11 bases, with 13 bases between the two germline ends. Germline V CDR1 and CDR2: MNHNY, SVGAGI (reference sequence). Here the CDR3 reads CASSLSKRAQHF. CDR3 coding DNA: TGTGCCAGCAGTCTATCTAAACGGGCCCAGCATTTT.

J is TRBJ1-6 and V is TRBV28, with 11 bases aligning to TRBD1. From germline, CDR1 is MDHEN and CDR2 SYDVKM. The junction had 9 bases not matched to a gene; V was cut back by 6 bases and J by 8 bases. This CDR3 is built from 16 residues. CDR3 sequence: CASSLGTGGFHSPLHF. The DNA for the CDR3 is TGTGCCAGCAGCCTCGGGACAGGGGGTTTTCATTCACCCCTCCACTTT.

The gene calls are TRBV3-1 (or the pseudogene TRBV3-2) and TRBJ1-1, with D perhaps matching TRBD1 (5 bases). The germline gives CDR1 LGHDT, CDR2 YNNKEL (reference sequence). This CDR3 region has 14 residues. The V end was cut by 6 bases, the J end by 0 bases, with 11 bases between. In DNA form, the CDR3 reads TGTGCCAGCAGGTGGTCAGGGATGAACACTGAAGCTTTCTTT. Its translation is CASRWSGMNTEAFF.

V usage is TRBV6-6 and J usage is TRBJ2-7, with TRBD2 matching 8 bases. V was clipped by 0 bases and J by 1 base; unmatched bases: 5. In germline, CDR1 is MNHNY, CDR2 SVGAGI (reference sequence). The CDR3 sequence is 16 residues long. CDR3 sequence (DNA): TGTGCCAGCAGTTACTCGCCGGGACTAGGGTCCTACGAGCAGTACTTC. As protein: CASSYSPGLGSYEQYF.

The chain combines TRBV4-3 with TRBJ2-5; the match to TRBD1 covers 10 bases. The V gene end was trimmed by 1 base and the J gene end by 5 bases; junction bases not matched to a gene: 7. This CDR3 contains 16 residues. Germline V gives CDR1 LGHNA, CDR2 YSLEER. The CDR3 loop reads CASSQVLTGGAETQYF. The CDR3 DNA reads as TGCGCCAGCAGCCAAGTATTGACAGGGGGCGCGGAGACCCAGTACTTC.

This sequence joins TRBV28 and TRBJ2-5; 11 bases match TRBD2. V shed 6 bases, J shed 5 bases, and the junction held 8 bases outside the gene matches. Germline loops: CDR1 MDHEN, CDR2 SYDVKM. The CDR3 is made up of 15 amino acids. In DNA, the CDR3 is TGTGCCAGCAGGAATATAGCGGGAGGGGAGGAGACCCAGTACTTC. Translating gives CASRNIAGGEETQYF.

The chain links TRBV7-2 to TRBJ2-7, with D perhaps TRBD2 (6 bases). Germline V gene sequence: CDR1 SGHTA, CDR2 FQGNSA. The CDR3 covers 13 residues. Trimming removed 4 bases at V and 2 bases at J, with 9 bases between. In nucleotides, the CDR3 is TGTGCCAGCAGCTCGGGACTGCCCTACGAGCAGTACTTC. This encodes CASSSGLPYEQYF.

CDR3 DNA: TGTGCCACCAGTGACACGACTAGCGGGGGTTACAATGAGCAGTTCTTC. Translating it yields CATSDTTSGGYNEQFF. The chain recombines TRBV24-1 with TRBJ2-1; TRBD2 aligns across 12 bases. The CDR3 has 16 residues. The V segment lost 4 bases and the J segment 4 bases; nucleotides outside the gene matches: 4. Germline CDR1 reads KGHDR; CDR2 reads SFDVKD.

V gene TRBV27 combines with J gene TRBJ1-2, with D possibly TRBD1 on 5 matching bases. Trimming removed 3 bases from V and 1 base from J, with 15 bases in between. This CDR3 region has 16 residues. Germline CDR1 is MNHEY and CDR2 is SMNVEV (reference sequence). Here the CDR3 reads CASSFLGPRGNYGYTF. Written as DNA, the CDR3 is TGTGCCAGCAGTTTTCTGGGGCCCCGAGGTAACTATGGCTACACCTTC.

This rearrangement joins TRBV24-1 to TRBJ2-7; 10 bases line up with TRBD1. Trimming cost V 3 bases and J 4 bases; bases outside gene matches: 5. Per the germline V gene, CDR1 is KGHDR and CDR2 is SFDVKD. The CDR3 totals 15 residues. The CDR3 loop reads CATSDPGTGAYEQYF. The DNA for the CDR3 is TGTGCCACCAGTGATCCCGGGACAGGGGCTTACGAGCAGTACTTC.

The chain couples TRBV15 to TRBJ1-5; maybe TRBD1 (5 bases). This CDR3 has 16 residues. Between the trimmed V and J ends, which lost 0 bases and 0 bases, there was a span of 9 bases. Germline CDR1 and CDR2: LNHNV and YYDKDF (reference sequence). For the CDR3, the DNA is TGTGCCACCAGCAGAGATCTGGACAATAGCAATCAGCCCCAGCATTTT. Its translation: CATSRDLDNSNQPQHF.

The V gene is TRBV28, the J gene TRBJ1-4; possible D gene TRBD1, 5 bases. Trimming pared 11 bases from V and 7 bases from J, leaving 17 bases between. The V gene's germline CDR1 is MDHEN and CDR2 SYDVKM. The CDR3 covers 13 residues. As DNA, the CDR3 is TGTGCCCATGGGGCAGGGTGGAGTGAAAAACTGTTTTTT. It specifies CAHGAGWSEKLFF.

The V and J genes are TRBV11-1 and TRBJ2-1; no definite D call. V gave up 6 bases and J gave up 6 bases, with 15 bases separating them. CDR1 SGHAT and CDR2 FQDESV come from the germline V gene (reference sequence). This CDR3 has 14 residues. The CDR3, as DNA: TGTGCCAGCAGACCCCTATTATCTATCAATGAGCAGTTCTTC. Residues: CASRPLLSINEQFF.

CDR3 residues: CASSLGLAQETQYF. The CDR3 nucleotides read TGTGCCAGCAGTCTTGGACTAGCCCAAGAGACCCAGTACTTC. The V call is TRBV6-5, the J call TRBJ2-5, with 8 bases identical to TRBD2. V shed 5 bases, J shed 1 base, and the junction held 3 bases outside the gene matches. CDR3 length: 14 amino acids. Germline V gene lookup returns CDR1 MNHEY and CDR2 SVGAGI.

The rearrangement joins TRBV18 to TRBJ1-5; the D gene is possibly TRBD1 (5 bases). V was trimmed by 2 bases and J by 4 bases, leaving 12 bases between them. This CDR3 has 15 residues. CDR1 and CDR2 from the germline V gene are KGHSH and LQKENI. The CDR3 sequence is CASSPSSSGNQPQHF. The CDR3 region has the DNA TGTGCCAGCTCACCATCTTCATCAGGGAATCAGCCCCAGCATTTT.

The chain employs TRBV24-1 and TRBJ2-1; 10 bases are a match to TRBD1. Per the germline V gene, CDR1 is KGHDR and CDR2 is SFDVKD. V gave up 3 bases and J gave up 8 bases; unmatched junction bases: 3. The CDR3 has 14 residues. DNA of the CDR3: TGTGCCACCAGTGATCCCGGGACAGGGGATGAGCAGTTCTTC. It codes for CATSDPGTGDEQFF.

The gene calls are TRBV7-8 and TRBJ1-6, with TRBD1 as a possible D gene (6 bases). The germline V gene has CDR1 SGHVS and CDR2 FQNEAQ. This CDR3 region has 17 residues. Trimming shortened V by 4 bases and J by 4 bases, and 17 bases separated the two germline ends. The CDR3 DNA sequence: TGTGCCAGCAGCTCCACCACTGGGGGCAGGTATAATTCACCCCTCCACTTT. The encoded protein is CASSSTTGGRYNSPLHF.

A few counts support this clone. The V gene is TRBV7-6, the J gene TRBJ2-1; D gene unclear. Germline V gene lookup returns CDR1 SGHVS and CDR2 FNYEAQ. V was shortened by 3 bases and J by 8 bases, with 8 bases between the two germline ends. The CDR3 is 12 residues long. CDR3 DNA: TGTGCCAGCAGCTTGATGAGAGATGAGCAGTTCTTC. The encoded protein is CASSLMRDEQFF.

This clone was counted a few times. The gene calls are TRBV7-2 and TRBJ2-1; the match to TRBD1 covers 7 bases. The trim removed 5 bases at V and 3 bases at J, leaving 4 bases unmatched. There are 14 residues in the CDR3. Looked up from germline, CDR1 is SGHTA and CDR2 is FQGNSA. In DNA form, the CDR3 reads TGTGCCAGCAGCGTGACAGGGATCTACAATGAGCAGTTCTTC. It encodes CASSVTGIYNEQFF.

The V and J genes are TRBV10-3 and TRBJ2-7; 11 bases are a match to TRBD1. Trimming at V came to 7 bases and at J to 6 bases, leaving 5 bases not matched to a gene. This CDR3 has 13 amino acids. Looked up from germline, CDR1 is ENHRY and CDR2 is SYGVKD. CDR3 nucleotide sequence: TGTGCCATCACCGGGACAGGGGGTGGCGAGCAGTACTTC. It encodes CAITGTGGGEQYF.